This T cell receptor beta chain was sequenced during a study of shared clonotypes between healthy human individuals. Study in general: A donor's plate count was three for CD4 naive and three for CD4 memory; CD8 naive had two and CD8 memory one. General study findings and limits: Researchers sampled blood only, noting tissue repertoires likely differ.

Germline-derived CDR1 and CDR2 are KGHSH and LQKENI. The CDR3 is 16 residues long. V dropped 3 bases and J dropped 2 bases, with 14 bases sitting between them. Of note for this clone: Its specificity is unknown.

Assay used: immunoSEQ multiplex PCR; TCRdb lists only in-frame clones, some missing. The table has about 2 million clones, roughly 94% seen once. Each of the donors was a healthy adult who was HIV-negative and had not had a recent acute infection or vaccination. Division of CD4+ cells produced a CD45RA+ naive subset and a CD45RA-negative memory subset. Sequenced material: naive CD4+ T cells sorted from blood. Regarding subset: CD45RA+ positively selected. V usage is TRBV18 and J usage is TRBJ1-5; weak D call: TRBD1 (6 bases). The source is a man between 18 and 29 years old in good health. The CDR3 DNA follows: TGTGCCAGCTCACCGTCCAGGGGTTATGGCAATCAGCCCCAGCATTTT. Translated, it gives CASSPSRGYGNQPQHF.